The 27 T cell receptor beta chains listed next were all sequenced from one sample in a study of CD4 T cells in relation to SARS-CoV-2 and coronaviruses. CD4+ T cells from unexposed donors were obtained before the COVID-19 pandemic (2011-2018). After nine to ten days of culture, CD4+ T cells were isolated. TCRdb keeps only in-frame clones here, not all; method: immunoSEQ multiplex PCR. The data hold some 22,000 clones, with around 78% observed a single time. These receptors have no known antigen. Sequencing used CD4+ T cells from PBMCs, cultured in vitro. The receptors here all came from a human donor in good health.

The chain couples TRBV29-1 to TRBJ2-7; D possibly corresponds to TRBD2 (5 bases). Germline-derived CDR1 and CDR2 are SQVTM and ANQGSEA. Trimming cost V 7 bases and J 3 bases, with 13 bases left between them. CDR3 length equals 12 residues. CDR3 DNA: TGCAGCGCCGAGGGTGTAGGCTACGAGCAGTACTTC. As protein: CSAEGVGYEQYF.

V usage is TRBV12-2 and J usage is TRBJ2-7; the table calls TRBD2, which could not be checked here. TRBV12-2 is deemed a pseudogene. The CDR3 totals 14 residues. The CDR3 DNA follows: TGTGCAAGTCGCTTGCGGACTTACTCCTACGAGCAGTACTTC. Encoded protein: CASRLRTYSYEQYF.

V gene TRBV6-4 combines with J gene TRBJ2-2; no definite D call. In germline, CDR1 is MRHNA, CDR2 SNTAGT. The length of the CDR3 is 15 residues. V lost 5 bases and J lost 2, with 12 bases in between. The CDR3 region is CASSPTRRNTGELFF. Written as DNA, the CDR3 is TGTGCCAGCAGTCCGACCAGGCGAAACACCGGGGAGCTGTTTTTT.

The chain couples TRBV30 to TRBJ2-1, with D possibly matching TRBD1 (5 bases). The CDR3 contains 13 residues. Trimming pared 0 bases from V and 4 bases from J, leaving 7 bases between. Germline CDR1 GTSNPN, CDR2 SVGIG (reference sequence). CDR3 bases: TGTGCCTGGAGTGTAGGGGAATACAATGAGCAGTTCTTC. Amino acid sequence: CAWSVGEYNEQFF.

The CDR3, as DNA: TGTGCCAGCTCACGACTGGACAGTGCCTGGGACACCGGGGAGCTGTTTTTT. Residues: CASSRLDSAWDTGELFF. The V call is TRBV18, the J call TRBJ2-2; maybe TRBD1 (6 bases). CDR1 and CDR2 from the germline V gene are KGHSH and LQKENI. The V end was cut by 4 bases, the J end by 3 bases, with 18 bases between. This CDR3 contains 17 residues.

The chain combines TRBV3-1 (or the pseudogene TRBV3-2) with TRBJ2-1, with 7 bases fitting TRBD1. The CDR3 sequence is 19 residues long. V trimming: 4 bases; J trimming: 4 bases; junction bases outside the gene matches: 19. Germline values: CDR1 LGHDT, CDR2 YNNKEL (reference sequence). CDR3 loop: CASSPHDPSPGTAYNEQFF. Here the CDR3 DNA reads TGTGCCAGCAGCCCCCACGACCCCTCACCCGGGACAGCTTACAATGAGCAGTTCTTC.

V and J are TRBV6-6 and TRBJ1-1, with D perhaps matching TRBD1 (5 bases). This CDR3 is 12 amino acids long. Looked up from germline, CDR1 is MNHNY and CDR2 is SVGAGI (reference sequence). V was shortened by 0 bases and J by 9 bases, with 8 bases between the two germline ends. This CDR3 reads CASSYSEGQAFF. The CDR3 nucleotides read TGTGCCAGCAGTTACTCGGAGGGACAAGCTTTCTTT.

The chain uses TRBV5-1 and TRBJ2-7, with D possibly matching TRBD2 (5 bases). Trimming shortened V by 2 bases and J by 5 bases, and 23 bases separated the two germline ends. Germline CDR1 SGHRS, CDR2 YFSETQ. CDR3 length: 17 residues. Here the CDR3 reads CASSFDIGIRVRHEQYF. CDR3 DNA: TGCGCCAGCAGCTTCGATATCGGGATAAGAGTTCGCCACGAGCAGTACTTC. Full variable domain (outside the CDR3, taken from reference TRBV5-1 and TRBJ2-7): KAGVTQTPRYLIKTRGQQVTLSCSPISGHRSVSWYQQTPGQGLQFLFEYFSETQRNKGNFPGRFSGRQFSNSRSEMNVSTLELGDSALYLCASSFDIGIRVRHEQYFGPGTRLTVT.

This sequence joins TRBV7-2 and TRBJ2-1; D possibly corresponds to TRBD2 (5 bases). CDR1 and CDR2 (germline): SGHTA, FQGNSA. The length of the CDR3 is 14 residues. Trimming took 1 base from V and 7 from J, leaving 11 bases between them. The CDR3 loop reads CASSLEPGMNEQFF. The CDR3 DNA is TGTGCCAGCAGCTTAGAACCGGGGATGAATGAGCAGTTCTTC.

The chain is built from TRBV30 and TRBJ2-5, with D tentatively TRBD2 (5 bases). Between the trimmed V and J ends, which lost 6 bases and 2 bases, there was a span of 19 bases. The germline gives CDR1 GTSNPN, CDR2 SVGIG (reference sequence). The CDR3 has 15 amino acids. The CDR3 region is CACQKGGQSQETQYF. As DNA, the CDR3 is TGTGCCTGCCAAAAAGGAGGTCAGTCGCAAGAGACCCAGTACTTC.

This clone turned up a few times. The chain combines TRBV6-5 with TRBJ2-5, with D tentatively TRBD2 (6 bases). The CDR3 runs 14 residues. V dropped 4 bases and J dropped 4 bases, with 13 bases sitting between them. The germline V gene encodes CDR1 MNHEY and CDR2 SVGAGI. CDR3 region: CASSFVGTAETQYF. The CDR3 nucleotides read TGTGCCAGCAGTTTCGTAGGGACTGCAGAGACCCAGTACTTC.

This clone was seen once. The CDR3 coding sequence is TGTGCCAGCAGTTATAGACAGGAGCATCAGCCCCAGCATTTT. This gives the protein CASSYRQEHQPQHF. The chain links TRBV6-6 to TRBJ1-5; D is possibly TRBD1 (6 bases). V gave up 3 bases and J gave up 5 bases, with 11 bases separating them. The germline gives CDR1 MNHNY, CDR2 SVGAGI (reference sequence). The CDR3 length is 14 residues.

The gene calls are TRBV5-1 and TRBJ2-4; 12 bases are shared with TRBD2. Germline-derived CDR1 and CDR2 are SGHRS and YFSETQ. V was clipped by 4 bases and J by 1 base; unmatched bases: 15. This CDR3 is built from 20 residues. The CDR3 protein is CASSKGLAGSDREAKNIQYF. Written as DNA, the CDR3 is TGCGCCAGCAGCAAGGGACTAGCGGGCTCAGATAGAGAGGCCAAAAACATTCAGTACTTC.

V is TRBV19 and J is TRBJ2-4; TRBD2 matches 10 bases. The length of the CDR3 is 17 residues. Germline CDR1 LNHDA, CDR2 SQIVND (reference sequence). The junction had 7 bases not matched to a gene; V was cut back by 5 bases and J by 0 bases. The CDR3 loop reads CASSVTGLAIAKNIQYF. Written as DNA, the CDR3 is TGTGCCAGTAGTGTCACGGGACTAGCGATAGCCAAAAACATTCAGTACTTC.

This clone is a singleton in its sample. The CDR3 here is CASSLRQEGEQFF. The CDR3 DNA sequence: TGTGCCAGCAGCCTCCGACAAGAGGGTGAGCAGTTCTTC. The chain is built from TRBV3-1 (or the pseudogene TRBV3-2) and TRBJ2-1; D may be TRBD2 (5 bases). CDR1 is LGHDT and CDR2 is YNNKEL in the germline V gene (reference sequence). The V gene lost 4 bases and the J gene lost 9 bases, with 13 bases spanning the gap. The CDR3 has 13 residues.

The V gene is TRBV5-8, the J gene TRBJ1-5; D is unclear. Trimming left V 2 bases short and J 5 bases short, with 8 bases between. CDR1 SGHTS and CDR2 YDEGEE come from the germline V gene. The CDR3 is made up of 13 amino acids. CDR3 sequence (DNA): TGTGCCAGCAGCTTCCAGGTCTATCAGCCCCAGCATTTT. Translating gives CASSFQVYQPQHF. The full variable domain, in which reference TRBV5-8 and TRBJ1-5 provide the parts outside the CDR3, is EAGVTQSPTHLIKTRGQQATLRCSPISGHTSVYWYQQALGLGLQFLLWYDEGEERNRGNFPPRFSGRQFPNYSSELNVNALELEDSALYLCASSFQVYQPQHFGDGTRLSIL.

The V call is TRBV18, the J call TRBJ2-2, with D possibly being TRBD1 (6 bases). Per germline, CDR1 KGHSH and CDR2 LQKENI. The CDR3 is made up of 15 amino acids. V was cut by 3 bases and J by 7 bases, with 15 bases left in between. The chain's CDR3 is CASSPNGQTNGELFF. The CDR3 DNA reads TGTGCCAGCTCACCTAACGGACAGACAAACGGGGAGCTGTTTTTT.

The V gene is TRBV6-5, the J gene TRBJ2-1, with unresolved D. The germline gives CDR1 MNHEY, CDR2 SVGAGI. The V and J ends lost 0 bases and 7 bases respectively, with 10 bases between them. The length of the CDR3 is 14 residues. CDR3 DNA sequence: TGTGCCAGCAGTTACTCGATAAGCTTGAATGAGCAGTTCTTC. The encoded protein is CASSYSISLNEQFF.

The J gene is TRBJ2-3, the V gene TRBV18, with D possibly TRBD1 on 6 matching bases. Germline CDR1 KGHSH, CDR2 LQKENI. V was cut by 8 bases and J by 1 base, with 10 bases left in between. This CDR3 region has 13 residues. The CDR3 here is CASTPGGTDTQYF. CDR3 nucleotides: TGTGCCAGCACCCCAGGGGGCACAGATACGCAGTATTTT.

CDR3 protein: CASSYRAGDGETQYF. The CDR3, as DNA: TGTGCCAGCAGTTACCGGGCAGGGGATGGAGAGACCCAGTACTTC. The V call is TRBV6-5, the J call TRBJ2-5, with a tentative D call TRBD1 (6 bases). The V gene's germline CDR1 is MNHEY and CDR2 SVGAGI. There are 15 residues in the CDR3. V lost 2 bases, J lost 4 bases, and 14 bases lay in between.

The rearrangement joins TRBV28 to TRBJ1-2; D gene unclear. Germline CDR1 MDHEN, CDR2 SYDVKM. The CDR3 covers 12 residues. Trimming removed 8 bases at V and 2 bases at J, with 9 bases between. CDR3 region: CASWRENYGYTF. The CDR3 DNA reads TGTGCCAGCTGGAGGGAGAACTATGGCTACACCTTC.

V is TRBV18 and J is TRBJ2-5, with TRBD2 as a possible D gene (6 bases). Germline lookup yields CDR1 KGHSH and CDR2 LQKENI. This CDR3 contains 17 residues. Deletions cut 5 bases from V and 4 bases from J, with 23 bases between. In DNA form, the CDR3 reads TGTGCCAGCTCATTGGCGGGAACTACCTTCGGAATAGAGACCCAGTACTTC. It translates to CASSLAGTTFGIETQYF.

A single count supports this clone. The V and J genes are TRBV9 and TRBJ2-5; 12 bases fit TRBD2. Germline trimming cut 2 bases from V and 2 bases from J; bases unmatched to any gene: 4. The germline CDR1 and CDR2 sequences are SGDLS and YYNGEE. The CDR3 is 16 amino acids. CDR3 nucleotide sequence: TGTGCCAGCAGCGTGACCGGGACTAGCGGGCAAGAGACCCAGTACTTC. Protein sequence: CASSVTGTSGQETQYF. Using reference TRBV9 and TRBJ2-5 for the parts outside the CDR3, the full variable domain is DSGVTQTPKHLITATGQRVTLRCSPRSGDLSVYWYQQSLDQGLQFLIQYYNGEERAKGNILERFSAQQFPDLHSELNLSSLELGDSALYFCASSVTGTSGQETQYFGPGTRLLVL.

This clone was detected only once. The rearrangement links TRBV7-9 to TRBJ2-7, with 7 bases that match TRBD2. The length of the CDR3 is 15 residues. CDR1 and CDR2 (germline): SEHNR, FQNEAQ (reference sequence). V was pared by 6 bases and J by 5 bases, with 13 bases of the junction left unmatched. In DNA form, the CDR3 reads TGTGCCAGCAGTTCTGCATGGCGGGAGAACAACGAGCAGTACTTC. Its protein product is CASSSAWRENNEQYF.

The chain combines TRBV23-1 with TRBJ2-5; D may be TRBD1 (5 bases). TRBV23-1 falls under the ORF class, with uncertain function. The V end lost 0 bases, the J end lost 5 bases, and 16 bases lay between the germline ends. The CDR3 consists of 16 residues. The CDR3 DNA is TGCGCCAGCAGTCAATCGGGGCAGGGTGCCCCGGAGACCCAGTACTTC. Translating it yields CASSQSGQGAPETQYF.

This chain joins TRBV7-9 and TRBJ1-2; D gene uncertain. The CDR3 has 15 amino acids. Germline values: CDR1 SEHNR, CDR2 FQNEAQ (reference sequence). V lost 5 bases and J 4 bases, leaving 17 bases between the germline ends. The CDR3 coding sequence is TGTGCCAGCAGCCCACAAGTTTACCCTAGCTATGGCTACACCTTC. Translated: CASSPQVYPSYGYTF. The variable domain in full, completed from reference TRBV7-9 and TRBJ1-2, reads DTGVSQNPRHKITKRGQNVTFRCDPISEHNRLYWYRQTLGQGPEFLTYFQNEAQLEKSRLLSDRFSAERPKGSFSTLEIQRTEQGDSAMYLCASSPQVYPSYGYTFGSGTRLTVV.

The rearrangement links TRBV4-1 to TRBJ2-7; no firm D call. The CDR3 covers 13 residues. V was pared by 4 bases and J by 2 bases, with 9 bases between. Germline lookup yields CDR1 MGHRA and CDR2 YSYEKL. The CDR3 nucleotides are TGCGCCAGCAGCCTCAGGACGGCCTACGAGCAGTACTTC. Translating gives CASSLRTAYEQYF.